A selection of T cell receptor beta chains follows, all from one sample in a study of blood T cell repertoires in COVID-19. Measured with immunoSEQ multiplex PCR; TCRdb has only the in-frame clones, and not every one. The sample has tens of thousands of clones; 87% are singletons. The sequenced sample was peripheral blood. All receptors come from a woman in her forties or fifties with COVID-19, enrolled during active disease. Each CDR3 is given with its conserved first and last residue. The D gene is left open where the match is weak. A clone size is listed for some rows: how often the clone was seen (once, few, many), or a class if it is expanded.

J gene	V gene	clone size	D gene	CDR3 DNA	CDR3 protein
TRBJ2-1	TRBV6-6	.	TRBD2	TGTGCCAGCAGTCCTCTAGCGGGAGCTAACAATGAGCAGTTCTTC	CASSPLAGANNEQFF
TRBJ2-3	TRBV19	.	TRBD1	TGTGCCAGTAGGACGGGACAGAGCACAGATACGCAGTATTTT	CASRTGQSTDTQYF
TRBJ1-6	TRBV2	.	.	TGTGCCAGCAACCTAGGGGCAGAACTCCACTTT	CASNLGAELHF
TRBJ2-7	TRBV27	.	.	TGTGCCAGCAGTTGGGGCCTTTCTTCTTACGAGCAGTACTTC	CASSWGLSSYEQYF
TRBJ1-4	TRBV11-3	.	TRBD1	TGTGCCAGCAGTCAGGACAGGATTAATGAAAAACTGTTTTTT	CASSQDRINEKLFF
TRBJ2-1	TRBV19	.	.	TGTGCCAGTAGTATACGGGGGGCGGCGTCCTACAATGAGCAGTTCTTC	CASSIRGAASYNEQFF
TRBJ2-7	TRBV7-8	medium-sized	.	TGTGCCAGCAGCTTACCGTCCTACGAGCAGTACTTC	CASSLPSYEQYF
TRBJ2-4	TRBV6-5	few	TRBD2	TGTGCCAGCAGGACTAGCGGGGGGTACAAAAACATTCAGTACTTC	CASRTSGGYKNIQYF
TRBJ2-7	TRBV27	.	TRBD1	TGTGCCAGCAGTCCTGACAGGGGGCAAAGGGAGCAGTACTTC	CASSPDRGQREQYF
TRBJ1-3	TRBV2	.	.	TGTGCCAGCAGTGTGACAGAAGGAAGGCACACCATATATTTT	CASSVTEGRHTIYF
TRBJ2-3	TRBV7-2	.	TRBD1	TGTGCCAGCAGCTTGGAAGGGACAGACCGCACAGATACGCAGTATTTT	CASSLEGTDRTDTQYF
TRBJ2-7	TRBV24-1	.	TRBD1	TGTGCCACCAGTGACCCAACGGGACAGTTCTACGAGCAGTACTTC	CATSDPTGQFYEQYF
TRBJ2-5	TRBV28	.	TRBD1	TGTGCCAGCAATGGACAGGGCCGGGGGGAGACCCAGTACTTC	CASNGQGRGETQYF
TRBJ1-3	TRBV2	.	.	TGTGCCAGCAGTGGGGACACCGGAAACACCATATATTTT	CASSGDTGNTIYF
TRBJ1-1	TRBV28	once	.	TGTGCCAGCAATTCCTGGGGGGGCGAGATCCAGTACCCTGAAGCTTTCTTT	CASNSWGGEIQYPEAFF
TRBJ2-1	TRBV9	.	TRBD2	TGTGCCAGCAGCTCCTGGCGGGAGCGGTCAAACGAGCAGTTCTTC	CASSSWRERSNEQFF
TRBJ1-5	TRBV2	.	.	TGTGCCAGCAGTGAATTGTCCGGGGCAGCGGGTGGCAATCAGCCCCAGCATTTT	CASSELSGAAGGNQPQHF
TRBJ2-3	TRBV7-8	.	.	TGTGCCAGCAGCCCCGGGATCGGTACGCAGTATTTT	CASSPGIGTQYF
TRBJ1-1	TRBV24-1	.	.	TGTGCCACCAGTGATACTGCCCCACGGGGAGCTTTCTTT	CATSDTAPRGAFF
TRBJ1-6	TRBV30	.	.	TGTGCCTGGAGTTTGGACAGAAATTCACCCCTCCACTTT	CAWSLDRNSPLHF
TRBJ2-2	TRBV11-2	.	.	TGTGCCAGCAGCTTAGGCTTAATACCCTCAGGCCGATACACCGGGGAGCTGTTTTTT	CASSLGLIPSGRYTGELFF
TRBJ2-3	TRBV2	.	.	TGTGCCAGCAGTGACGGGACTAGCACAGATACGCAGTATTTT	CASSDGTSTDTQYF
TRBJ1-1	TRBV4-1	.	TRBD1	TGCGCCAGCAGCCATCCCCGGGACAGTGCTGAAGCTTTCTTT	CASSHPRDSAEAFF
TRBJ1-1	TRBV6-1	.	.	TGTGCCAGCAGTGAATTAGAGAACACTGAAGCTTTCTTT	CASSELENTEAFF
TRBJ2-7	TRBV28	.	.	TGTGCCAGCAGTCAACGGGACAAGACGACGCAGCAGTACTTC	CASSQRDKTTQQYF
TRBJ1-5	TRBV19	.	.	TGTGCCAGTAGTATAGGGGCGAAGAATCAGCCCCAGCATTTT	CASSIGAKNQPQHF
TRBJ1-2	TRBV19	.	TRBD1	TGTGCCAGTAGTACGGGGACAGGGGTCTATGGCTACACCTTC	CASSTGTGVYGYTF
TRBJ2-1	TRBV4-1	.	.	TGCGCCAGCAGCCAAGGGCGGTTCTCCTACAATGAGCAGTTCTTC	CASSQGRFSYNEQFF
TRBJ2-7	TRBV3-1/TRBV3-2	.	.	TGTGCCAGCAGCCCAAGGGGGGGGCCCTACGAGCAGTACTTC	CASSPRGGPYEQYF
TRBJ2-7	TRBV19	.	.	TGTGCCAGTAGAAGAGGATCCTACGAGCAGTACTTC	CASRRGSYEQYF
TRBJ1-6	TRBV28	.	.	TGTGCCAGCAGCTGGGGGGGGTATTCACCCCTCCACTTT	CASSWGGYSPLHF
TRBJ1-1	TRBV7-3	.	.	TGTGCCAGCAGCGTAAGGGACTCTGAAGCTTTCTTT	CASSVRDSEAFF
TRBJ1-6	TRBV4-1	few	.	TGCGCCAGCAGCAGCGGGACCGATAATTCACCCCTCCACTTT	CASSSGTDNSPLHF
TRBJ2-3	TRBV29-1	.	TRBD1	TGCAGCGTCAGGGACAGAACTCTGGCAGATACGCAGTATTTT	CSVRDRTLADTQYF
TRBJ1-5	TRBV4-3	.	.	TGCGCCAGCAGCCAAGATCAGAGAGGGAATCAGCCCCAGCATTTT	CASSQDQRGNQPQHF
TRBJ2-6	TRBV19	.	TRBD1	TGTGCCAGTACCCAGGGACAGGGCAGGGCCGGGGCCAACGTCCTGACTTTC	CASTQGQGRAGANVLTF
TRBJ1-5	TRBV6-5	.	TRBD1	TGTGCCAGCAGAAACCGACAGGGTGCGGGCCAGCCCCAGCATTTT	CASRNRQGAGQPQHF
TRBJ1-5	TRBV28	.	.	TGTGCCAGCAGTTGGGACAAGATACAGCCCCAGCATTTT	CASSWDKIQPQHF
TRBJ2-5	TRBV3-1/TRBV3-2	.	TRBD2	TGTGCCAGCAGCCAGACTAGCGGCAAGGGGGAGACCCAGTACTTC	CASSQTSGKGETQYF
TRBJ2-2	TRBV5-4	.	TRBD2	TGTGCCAGCAGCCAAGCCCTAGCGGGAGGGAACACCGGGGAGCTGTTTTTT	CASSQALAGGNTGELFF
TRBJ2-2	TRBV12-5	.	TRBD2	TGTGCTAGTGGTTTGTACCAGACTAGCGGGAGAGGTTCGACCGGGGAGCTGTTTTTT	CASGLYQTSGRGSTGELFF